Here is one T cell receptor beta chain with its context. Some clones are missing from TCRdb's copy, which holds only in-frame ones; the method was immunoSEQ multiplex PCR. The repertoire consists of about 80,000 clones, with over 75% occurring once and the leading ten covering 6.2%. The record originates from a study of OX40 agonist ivuxolimab in advanced cancers. Germline lookup yields CDR1 MNHNS and CDR2 SASEGT. The trim removed 4 bases at V and 12 bases at J, leaving 8 bases unmatched. This CDR3 spans 13 amino acids. The gene calls are TRBV6-1 and TRBJ2-1, with 8 bases that match TRBD2. The source is an adult with an advanced solid tumor such as melanoma, head and neck, liver or kidney cancer. The sequences come from CD4+ or CD8+ T cells sorted from blood, collected in a trial of the OX40 agonist ivuxolimab. The DNA of the CDR3 is TGTGCCAGCAGTGCCGGGGGGGGACCGGGGCAGTTCTTC. Its protein is CASSAGGGPGQFF.